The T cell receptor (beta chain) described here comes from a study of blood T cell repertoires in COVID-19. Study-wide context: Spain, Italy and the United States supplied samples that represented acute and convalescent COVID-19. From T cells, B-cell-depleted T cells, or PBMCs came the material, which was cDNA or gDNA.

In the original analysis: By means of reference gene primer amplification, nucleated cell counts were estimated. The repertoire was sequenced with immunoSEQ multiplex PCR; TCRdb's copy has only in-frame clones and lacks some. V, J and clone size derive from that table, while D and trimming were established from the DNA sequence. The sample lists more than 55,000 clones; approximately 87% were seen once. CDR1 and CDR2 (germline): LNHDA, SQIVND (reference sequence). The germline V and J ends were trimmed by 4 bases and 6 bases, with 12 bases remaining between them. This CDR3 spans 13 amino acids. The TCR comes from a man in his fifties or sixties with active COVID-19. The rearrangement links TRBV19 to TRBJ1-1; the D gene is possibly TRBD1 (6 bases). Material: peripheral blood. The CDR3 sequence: CASSKSGAAEAFF. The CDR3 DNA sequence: TGTGCCAGTAGTAAGTCAGGGGCAGCTGAAGCTTTCTTT.